The T cell receptor beta chain described here comes from a study of technical replicates of blood from a few donors. Sequenced by immunoSEQ multiplex PCR; TCRdb stores in-frame clones only, minus some. The sample holds about 84,000 clones; 98% are singletons and the top ten take around 0.15%. This clonotype was obtained from a human donor in good health. Sequencing input: T cells isolated from PBMCs.

The CDR3 DNA is TGTGCCAGCAGTGAGAGGATACTAAGGCCTCTCGCAGATACGCAGTATTTT. This encodes CASSERILRPLADTQYF. The V gene is TRBV2, the J gene TRBJ2-3; D uncertain. CDR1 is SNHLY, CDR2 FYNNEI, per germline. The V end lost 3 bases, the J end lost 4 bases, and 20 bases lay between the germline ends. The CDR3 extends over 17 amino acids.